This T cell receptor (beta chain) was identified during a study of blood T cell repertoires in COVID-19. As for the study in general: Material from acute and convalescent COVID-19 was sourced from the United States, Italy and Spain. Nucleic acid was either cDNA or gDNA, and it came from T cells, B-cell-depleted T cells, or PBMCs.

Study processing details: Scientists estimated how many nucleated cells there were by amplifying reference gene primers. Repertoires were generated with immunoSEQ multiplex PCR, while TCRdb's copy carries only in-frame clones and drops some. For V, J and clone size, that table is used; D and trimming come from the DNA. The data hold about 61,000 clones, with 65% to 85% observed a single time. This CDR3 is built from 17 residues. V lost 4 bases and J lost 4; bases outside the gene matches: 12. CDR1 and CDR2 (germline): GTSNPN, SVGIG (reference sequence). This receptor was taken from a woman aged 70-85 years with acute or convalescent COVID-19. The rearrangement uses TRBV30 and TRBJ2-6, with 8 nucleotides matching TRBD2. The sample comprised peripheral blood. The CDR3 DNA is TGTGCCTGGACTAGCGGGCTCATTGGTTCAGGGGCCAACGTCCTGACTTTC. Translation gives CAWTSGLIGSGANVLTF.